Presented here are 22 T cell receptor beta chains from one specimen sequenced in a study of blood T cells in healthy people across ages. The use of a sample-barcoded 5' primer and a J-beta primer mix characterized a second PCR of roughly 7 to 12 cycles. Via MiXCR, TCRdb re-called the 5' RACE reads, giving one row per CDR3 protein. The data show roughly 1,700,000 distinct CDR3 sequences, approximately 30% seen once. Sequences were obtained from blood. The receptors shown here come from a woman aged 25 to 39 in good health.

CDR3 sequence (DNA): TGCGCCAGCCGCCAGGGAAGCCAAGAGACCCAGTTCTTC. Translation gives CASRQGSQETQFF. The rearrangement uses TRBV5-1 and TRBJ2-5, with D perhaps matching TRBD1 (5 bases). The closer fit of TRBJ2-1 to the DNA end suggests the J call may be wrong. The CDR3 runs 13 residues. Germline V gene sequence: CDR1 SGHRS, CDR2 YFSETQ.

This clonotype has a count of ten or more. The rearrangement links TRBV14 to TRBJ1-2; tentative D call: TRBD1 (5 bases). This CDR3 is built from 14 residues. Germline CDR1 reads SGHDN; CDR2 reads FVKESK. The V and J ends lost 6 bases and 4 bases respectively, with 15 bases between them. The CDR3 sequence: CASRTGTGPYGYTF. The CDR3, as DNA: TGTGCCAGCAGAACCGGGACTGGACCCTATGGCTACACCTTC. Complete variable domain (other parts from reference TRBV14 and TRBJ1-2): EAGVTQFPSHSVIEKGQTVTLRCDPISGHDNLYWYRRVMGKEIKFLLHFVKESKQDESGMPNNRFLAERTGGTYSTLKVQPAELEDSGVYFCASRTGTGPYGYTFGSGTRLTVV.

V is TRBV20-1 and J is TRBJ2-2; 7 bases fit TRBD2. V was pared by 3 bases and J by 2 bases, with 6 bases of the junction left unmatched. The CDR3 has 15 amino acids. Germline CDR1 DFQATT, CDR2 SNEGSKA (reference sequence). The CDR3 reads CSASASGDNTGELFF. The CDR3, as DNA: TGCAGTGCTAGTGCCAGCGGGGACAACACCGGGGAGCTGTTTTTT.

Many counts were recorded for this clonotype. This chain connects TRBV5-5 to TRBJ2-7; 9 bases agree with TRBD2. The length of the CDR3 is 15 residues. Germline CDR1 SGHKS, CDR2 YYEKEE (reference sequence). Losses at the gene ends were 4 bases for V and 0 bases for J; bases not matched to a gene: 5. CDR3 in amino acids: CASSPSSGSSYEQYF. The DNA of the CDR3 is TGTGCCAGCAGCCCTAGTAGCGGGAGCTCCTACGAGCAGTACTTC.

CDR3 residues: CASSYRQGYGYTF. The CDR3 DNA reads as TGTGCCAGCAGTTACCGACAGGGGTATGGCTACACCTTC. The chain carries TRBV6-5 and TRBJ1-2; 8 positions agree with TRBD1. J was trimmed by 5 bases and V by 2 bases; bases with no gene match: 1. CDR1 and CDR2 from the germline V gene are MNHEY and SVGAGI. The CDR3 runs 13 residues.

This clonotype was counted many times. V gene TRBV10-1 combines with J gene TRBJ2-3; D is undetermined. Trimming stripped 4 bases from V and 0 bases from J, with 14 bases between. Per the germline V gene, CDR1 is WNHNN and CDR2 is SYGVQD (reference sequence). The CDR3 totals 16 residues. CDR3 residues: CASSVRSKRSTDTQYF. The CDR3 nucleotides read TGCGCCAGCAGTGTCCGATCTAAACGGAGCACAGATACGCAGTATTTT.

This clonotype was detected only a few times. This chain joins TRBV28 and TRBJ1-2; a possible D gene is TRBD1 (5 bases). From germline, CDR1 is MDHEN and CDR2 SYDVKM. This CDR3 is 14 amino acids long. The V and J ends lost 1 base and 4 bases respectively, with 10 bases between them. Written as DNA, the CDR3 is TGTGCCAGCAGTTTATCAGACGGGGGCTATGGCTACACCTTC. This translates into CASSLSDGGYGYTF.

This chain joins TRBV7-2 and TRBJ2-1; 13 bases match TRBD2. CDR1 and CDR2 (germline): SGHTA, FQGNSA. This CDR3 contains 16 residues. V lost 4 bases and J lost 7; bases outside the gene matches: 7. The CDR3 region has the DNA TGTGCCAGCAGCTACGGACTAGCGGGAGTGAGGAATGAGCAGTTCTTC. Encoded protein: CASSYGLAGVRNEQFF. Combining the CDR3 with reference TRBV7-2 and TRBJ2-1 gives the whole variable domain GAGVSQSPSNKVTEKGKDVELRCDPISGHTALYWYRQSLGQGLEFLIYFQGNSAPDKSGLPSDRFSAERTGGSVSTLTIQRTQQEDSAVYLCASSYGLAGVRNEQFFGPGTRLTVL.

This chain links TRBV20-1 with TRBJ2-7; 10 nucleotides agree with TRBD2. Looked up from germline, CDR1 is DFQATT and CDR2 is SNEGSKA (reference sequence). The V segment lost 4 bases and the J segment 7 bases; nucleotides outside the gene matches: 19. The CDR3 length is 17 residues. The CDR3 loop reads CSATVIAGGLSYNEQYF. CDR3 coding DNA: TGCAGTGCTACAGTAATAGCGGGAGGCCTCTCCTACAATGAGCAGTACTTC.

This clonotype was detected many times. This chain uses TRBV9 with TRBJ2-7; TRBD1 aligns across 7 bases. CDR1 is SGDLS and CDR2 is YYNGEE in the germline V gene. The CDR3 runs to 14 residues. J gave up 5 bases and V 3 bases, and 8 bases lay outside the gene matches. CDR3 sequence reads: CASSASTGSNEQYF. DNA of the CDR3: TGTGCCAGCAGCGCCTCGACAGGGAGCAACGAGCAGTACTTC.

This sequence joins TRBV9 and TRBJ2-1; TRBD2 aligns across 10 bases. The CDR3 spans 17 residues. CDR1 SGDLS and CDR2 YYNGEE come from the germline V gene. Trimming took 0 bases from V and 0 from J; bases not matched to a gene: 3. The CDR3 bases are TGTGCCAGCAGCGTAGGTAGCGGGAGGAGCTCCTACAATGAGCAGTTCTTC. Its translation: CASSVGSGRSSYNEQFF.

This clonotype occurred a few times. The chain uses TRBV5-5 and TRBJ2-3; a possible D gene is TRBD1 (6 bases). Trimming took 1 base from V and 4 from J, leaving 13 bases between them. This CDR3 is built from 15 residues. The germline gives CDR1 SGHKS, CDR2 YYEKEE (reference sequence). The CDR3 nucleotides are TGTGCCAGCAGCTTGAAACAGGGCGGTGCAGATACGCAGTATTTT. Translation: CASSLKQGGADTQYF.

There are many counts of this clonotype. CDR3: CSARDTGGGAYEQYF. The CDR3 bases are TGCAGTGCTAGGGACACAGGCGGCGGGGCCTACGAGCAGTACTTC. The V and J genes are TRBV20-1 and TRBJ2-7; weak D call: TRBD2 (6 bases). The V end lost 3 bases, the J end lost 2 bases, and 17 bases lay between the germline ends. Germline V gene lookup returns CDR1 DFQATT and CDR2 SNEGSKA (reference sequence). The CDR3 is 15 amino acids.

The table lists this clonotype with a few counts. The V and J genes are TRBV20-1 and TRBJ2-5; D not certain. Between the trimmed V and J ends, which lost 1 base and 3 bases, there was a span of 12 bases. The germline CDR1 and CDR2 sequences are DFQATT and SNEGSKA (reference sequence). The CDR3 extends over 14 amino acids. The CDR3 DNA sequence: TGCAGTGCTAGAGTAGAAACAGCTGAAGAGACCCAGTACTTC. Protein sequence: CSARVETAEETQYF.

This clonotype has a handful of counts. The chain combines TRBV28 with TRBJ2-1; 8 bases match TRBD2. Germline trimming cut 2 bases from V and 0 bases from J; bases unmatched to any gene: 6. CDR1 is MDHEN, CDR2 SYDVKM, per germline. The CDR3 is 17 residues long. The CDR3 is CASSLALADSSYNEQFF. CDR3 nucleotides: TGTGCCAGCAGTTTAGCACTAGCGGATAGCTCCTACAATGAGCAGTTCTTC.

Only one count was recorded for this clonotype. A much larger clone differs by one base, so this may be a read error. This CDR3 is CSASGRTSYEQFF. CDR3 DNA: TGCAGTGCTAGCGGGAGGACCTCCTACGAGCAGTTCTTC. The gene calls are TRBV20-1 and TRBJ2-1; TRBD2 matches 7 bases. The trim removed 3 bases at V and 10 bases at J, leaving 9 bases unmatched. CDR3 size: 13 residues. Germline CDR1 is DFQATT and CDR2 is SNEGSKA (reference sequence).

This clonotype was seen more than once but under ten times. V usage is TRBV5-6 and J usage is TRBJ2-5; the D call may be TRBD1 or TRBD2 (6 bases each). Trimming took 4 bases from V and 0 from J, leaving 16 bases between them. The germline V gene has CDR1 SGHDT and CDR2 YYEEEE. CDR3 length: 16 amino acids. CDR3 DNA: TGTGCCAGCAGCAATTATTGGGGGGCTAACCAAGAGACCCAGTACTTC. Translating gives CASSNYWGANQETQYF.

This chain links TRBV20-1 with TRBJ2-7; 9 bases match TRBD2. Germline values: CDR1 DFQATT, CDR2 SNEGSKA (reference sequence). The V segment lost 0 bases and the J segment 2 bases; nucleotides outside the gene matches: 8. The CDR3 totals 16 residues. CDR3 protein: CSAREGSGGPPYEQYF. The CDR3 DNA follows: TGCAGTGCTAGAGAAGGAAGCGGGGGGCCACCCTACGAGCAGTACTTC.

This clonotype was counted ten times or more. The chain is built from TRBV27 and TRBJ2-1; D gene uncertain. The CDR3 is made up of 18 amino acids. Trimming shortened V by 1 base and J by 0 bases, and 16 bases separated the two germline ends. The germline V gene has CDR1 MNHEY and CDR2 SMNVEV (reference sequence). Here the CDR3 DNA reads TGTGCCAGCAGTTTATACCCCCACAGCGCGAGCTCCTACAATGAGCAGTTCTTC. Amino acid sequence: CASSLYPHSASSYNEQFF.

This clonotype was counted a few times. The chain is built from TRBV5-1 and TRBJ2-3; the D is unclear. The V end was cut by 0 bases, the J end by 6 bases, with 11 bases between. The CDR3 is 14 residues long. In germline, CDR1 is SGHRS, CDR2 YFSETQ. CDR3: CASSLEVALDTQYF. Here the CDR3 DNA reads TGCGCCAGCAGCTTGGAGGTAGCATTGGATACGCAGTATTTT. The full variable domain, completed using reference TRBV5-1 and TRBJ2-3, is KAGVTQTPRYLIKTRGQQVTLSCSPISGHRSVSWYQQTPGQGLQFLFEYFSETQRNKGNFPGRFSGRQFSNSRSEMNVSTLELGDSALYLCASSLEVALDTQYFGPGTRLTVL.

The gene calls are TRBV6-6 and TRBJ2-7, with D perhaps matching TRBD2 (6 bases). V was clipped by 5 bases and J by 2 bases, with 16 bases between them. The CDR3 extends over 15 amino acids. CDR1 and CDR2 from the germline V gene are MNHNY and SVGAGI (reference sequence). This CDR3 reads CASSLPGRETYEQYF. The CDR3 nucleotides are TGTGCCAGCAGTCTTCCGGGACGGGAGACCTACGAGCAGTACTTC.

V is TRBV6-6 and J is TRBJ2-7; D possibly matches TRBD1 or TRBD2 (6 bases each). Deletions cut 2 bases from V and 2 bases from J, with 10 bases between. CDR1 and CDR2 (germline): MNHNY, SVGAGI (reference sequence). This CDR3 comprises 14 residues. This chain's CDR3 is CASSYPGAPYEQYF. CDR3 coding DNA: TGTGCCAGCAGTTACCCGGGGGCACCCTACGAGCAGTACTTC.